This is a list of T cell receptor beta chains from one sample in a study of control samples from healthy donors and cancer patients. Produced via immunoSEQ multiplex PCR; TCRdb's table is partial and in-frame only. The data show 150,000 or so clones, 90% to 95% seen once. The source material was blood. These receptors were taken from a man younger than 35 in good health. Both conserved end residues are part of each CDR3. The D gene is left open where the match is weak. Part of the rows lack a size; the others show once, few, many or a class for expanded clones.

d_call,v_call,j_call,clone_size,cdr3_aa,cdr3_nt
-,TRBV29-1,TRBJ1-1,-,CSVDRGGEAFF,TGCAGCGTTGACAGGGGTGGCGAAGCTTTCTTT
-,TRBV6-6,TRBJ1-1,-,CASRRLAPSPLNTEAFF,TGTGCCAGCAGACGACTCGCGCCCTCGCCCTTGAACACTGAAGCTTTCTTT
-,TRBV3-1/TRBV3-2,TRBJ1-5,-,CASSQDWATQPQHF,TGTGCCAGCAGCCAAGATTGGGCGACTCAGCCCCAGCATTTT
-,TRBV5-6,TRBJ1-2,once,CASSFGRRDYGYTF,TGTGCCAGCAGCTTTGGCAGGAGAGACTATGGCTACACCTTC
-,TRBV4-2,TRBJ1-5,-,CASSQGVREYSNQPQHF,TGTGCCAGCAGCCAAGGAGTTCGGGAGTATAGCAATCAGCCCCAGCATTTT
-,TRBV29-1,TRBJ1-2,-,CSGLADYGYTF,TGCAGCGGGCTAGCTGACTATGGCTACACCTTC
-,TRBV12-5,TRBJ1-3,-,CASGSGGNTIYF,TGTGCTAGTGGCTCAGGGGGAAACACCATATATTTT
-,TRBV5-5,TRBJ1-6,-,CASSLAGVWDSPLHF,TGTGCCAGCAGCTTGGCCGGAGTTTGGGATTCACCCCTCCACTTT
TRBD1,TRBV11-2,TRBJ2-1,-,CASSLGQGLNEQFF,TGTGCCAGCAGCTTAGGACAGGGCTTAAATGAGCAGTTCTTC
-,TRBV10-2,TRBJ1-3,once,CATTAEARNTIYF,TGCGCCACCACAGCTGAGGCACGAAACACCATATATTTT
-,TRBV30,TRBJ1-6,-,CAWSGNSPLHF,TGTGCCTGGTCAGGTAATTCACCCCTCCACTTT
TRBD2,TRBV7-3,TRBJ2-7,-,CASSQTSGSYEQYF,TGTGCCAGCAGCCAAACTAGCGGGAGTTACGAGCAGTACTTC
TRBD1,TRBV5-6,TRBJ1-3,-,CASSFDRGFGNTIYF,TGTGCCAGCAGCTTCGACAGGGGGTTTGGAAACACCATATATTTT
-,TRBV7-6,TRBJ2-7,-,CASSSYSHYEQYF,TGTGCCAGCAGCTCCTACTCCCATTACGAGCAGTACTTC
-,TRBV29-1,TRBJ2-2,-,CSVRLSRLANTGELFF,TGCAGCGTTCGACTGAGTAGGCTTGCGAACACCGGGGAGCTGTTTTTT
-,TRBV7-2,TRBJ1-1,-,CASGLRSEAFF,TGTGCCAGCGGGCTCCGAAGTGAAGCTTTCTTT
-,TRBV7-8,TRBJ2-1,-,CASSHNEQFF,TGTGCCAGCAGCCACAATGAGCAGTTCTTC
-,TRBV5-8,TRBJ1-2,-,CASSLVLNYGYTF,TGTGCCAGCAGCTTAGTCCTGAACTATGGCTACACCTTC
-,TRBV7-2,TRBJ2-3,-,CASSLAGGTDTQYF,TGTGCCAGCAGCTTGGCAGGGGGCACAGATACGCAGTATTTT
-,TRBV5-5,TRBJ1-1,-,CASSQGWRGLTEAFF,TGTGCCAGCAGCCAGGGCTGGCGCGGACTCACTGAAGCTTTCTTT
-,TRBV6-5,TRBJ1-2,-,CASSYYTHKLNYGYTF,TGTGCCAGCAGTTATTACACCCACAAGCTTAACTATGGCTACACCTTC
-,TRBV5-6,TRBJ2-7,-,CASSLVLARSSYEQYF,TGTGCCAGCAGCTTAGTTTTAGCCCGGAGCTCCTACGAGCAGTACTTC
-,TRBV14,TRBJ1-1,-,CASSQQGQDNTEAFF,TGTGCCAGCAGCCAACAGGGACAAGATAACACTGAAGCTTTCTTT
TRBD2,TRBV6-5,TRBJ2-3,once,CASSYGGRALDTQYF,TGTGCCAGCAGTTATGGCGGGAGGGCCCTAGATACGCAGTATTTT
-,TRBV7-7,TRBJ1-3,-,CAGVLRAYGNTIYF,TGTGCAGGGGTGTTGAGGGCTTACGGAAACACCATATATTTT
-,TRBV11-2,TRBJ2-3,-,CASSLDSGAGSTDTQYF,TGTGCCAGCAGCTTAGATTCCGGGGCTGGAAGCACAGATACGCAGTATTTT
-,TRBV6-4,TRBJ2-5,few,CASPTRPDEETQYF,TGTGCCAGCCCAACGAGGCCCGATGAGGAGACCCAGTACTTC
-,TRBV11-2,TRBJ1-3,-,CASSRKDKQGTGNTIYF,TGTGCCAGCAGCCGAAAGGACAAACAGGGAACTGGAAACACCATATATTTT
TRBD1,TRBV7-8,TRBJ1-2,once,CASSSDRGYGYTF,TGTGCCAGCAGCTCGGACAGGGGCTATGGCTACACCTTC
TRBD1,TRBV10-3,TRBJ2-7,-,CAISESGSRDRGPRCTYEQYF,TGTGCCATCAGTGAGTCGGGGAGTCGGGACAGGGGGCCCAGGTGTACCTACGAGCAGTACTTC
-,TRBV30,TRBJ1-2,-,CAWSRRGPSGGYTF,TGTGCCTGGAGTAGGCGGGGACCGTCGGGTGGCTACACCTTC
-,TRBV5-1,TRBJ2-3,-,CASSSAAGVGTDTQYF,TGCGCCAGCTCCTCAGCGGCAGGGGTCGGTACAGATACGCAGTATTTT
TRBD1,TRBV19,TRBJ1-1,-,CASSIGQGHTEAFF,TGTGCCAGTAGTATCGGACAGGGGCACACTGAAGCTTTCTTT
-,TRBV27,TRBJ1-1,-,CASRSGGAFTEAFF,TGTGCCAGCAGGTCCGGGGGGGCCTTCACTGAAGCTTTCTTT
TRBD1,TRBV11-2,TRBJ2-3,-,CASGKYGQGGTDTQYF,TGTGCCAGCGGGAAATACGGACAGGGCGGCACAGATACGCAGTATTTT
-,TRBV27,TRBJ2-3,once,CASSLERLDTQYF,TGTGCCAGCAGTTTAGAGCGGTTAGATACGCAGTATTTT
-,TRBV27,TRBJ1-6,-,CASSLRTTNSPLHF,TGTGCCAGCAGTTTAAGGACAACTAATTCACCCCTCCACTTT
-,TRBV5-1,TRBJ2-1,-,CASSLGPDHEQFF,TGCGCCAGCAGCTTGGGGCCAGACCATGAGCAGTTCTTC
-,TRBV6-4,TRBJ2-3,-,CASSDLHLGATQYF,TGTGCCAGCAGTGACTTACACCTCGGGGCTACGCAGTATTTT
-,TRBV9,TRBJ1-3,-,CASSVEISGNTIYF,TGTGCCAGCAGCGTAGAGATATCCGGAAACACCATATATTTT
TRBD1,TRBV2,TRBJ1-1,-,CASRTGGITEAFF,TGTGCCAGCCGGACAGGGGGCATCACTGAAGCTTTCTTT
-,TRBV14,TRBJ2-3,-,CASSLRGGGRDTQYF,TGTGCCAGCAGCCTCCGAGGAGGGGGGAGGGATACGCAGTATTTT
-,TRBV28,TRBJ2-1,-,CASSLGSDEQFF,TGTGCCAGCAGTTTAGGTAGCGATGAGCAGTTCTTC
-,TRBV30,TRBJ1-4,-,CAWTDSEKLFF,TGTGCCTGGACAGACAGTGAAAAACTGTTTTTT
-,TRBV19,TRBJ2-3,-,CASSIGLRQRSTDTQYF,TGTGCCAGTAGTATAGGTCTCCGACAGAGAAGCACAGATACGCAGTATTTT
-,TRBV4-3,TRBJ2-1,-,CASSRERAYNEQFF,TGCGCCAGCAGCCGAGAGCGGGCCTACAATGAGCAGTTCTTC
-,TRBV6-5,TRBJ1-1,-,CASSYRGRTSTEAFF,TGTGCCAGCAGTTACCGCGGCAGGACCTCTACTGAAGCTTTCTTT
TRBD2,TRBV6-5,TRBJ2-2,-,CATLAGALTGELFF,TGTGCCACCTTAGCGGGAGCTCTCACCGGGGAGCTGTTTTTT
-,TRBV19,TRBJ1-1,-,CASSRQGGTEAFF,TGTGCCAGTAGTCGGCAGGGTGGCACTGAAGCTTTCTTT
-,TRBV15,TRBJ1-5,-,CATSRVGALGQPQHF,TGTGCCACCAGCAGAGTGGGGGCACTGGGCCAGCCCCAGCATTTT
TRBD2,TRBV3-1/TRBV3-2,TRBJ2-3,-,CASSQVLAGGTDTQYF,TGTGCCAGCAGCCAAGTACTAGCGGGGGGGACAGATACGCAGTATTTT
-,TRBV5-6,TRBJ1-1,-,CASSLPQISGAFF,TGTGCCAGCAGCCTTCCGCAGATCTCGGGGGCTTTCTTT
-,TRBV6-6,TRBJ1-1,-,CASSYSRTDTEAFF,TGTGCCAGCAGTTACTCGAGGACAGACACTGAAGCTTTCTTT
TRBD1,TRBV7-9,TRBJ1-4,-,CASSRGQGEKLFF,TGTGCCAGCAGCCGCGGACAGGGGGAAAAACTGTTTTTT
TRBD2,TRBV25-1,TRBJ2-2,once,CASSVRSGGLTGELFF,TGTGCCAGCAGTGTCCGTAGCGGGGGGCTAACCGGGGAGCTGTTTTTT
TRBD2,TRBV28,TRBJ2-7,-,CASTRTSVGSYEQYF,TGTGCCAGCACCAGGACTAGCGTCGGGTCCTACGAGCAGTACTTC
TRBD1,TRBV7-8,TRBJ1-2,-,CASSFNRGHNYGYTF,TGTGCCAGCAGCTTCAACAGGGGCCACAACTATGGCTACACCTTC